This T cell receptor (beta chain) stems from a study of blood T cells in healthy people across ages. There are a few counts of this clonotype. PCR was performed a second time for roughly 7 to 11 cycles using a sample-barcoded 5' primer and a J-beta primer mix. TCRdb recomputed calls from the 5' RACE reads with MiXCR, one row per CDR3 protein. In the table there are about 1 million distinct CDR3 sequences, 40% to 45% of which are singletons. The sequenced material came from blood. This clonotype was obtained from a woman aged 55-70 years in good health.

CDR3 nucleotides: TGTGCCAGCAGAGCGGGGAGAGGGAATTTGGCCTACGAGCAGTACTTC. Translated: CASRAGRGNLAYEQYF. V usage is TRBV11-2 and J usage is TRBJ2-7, with 7 bases matching TRBD2. J gave up 2 bases and V 6 bases, and 13 bases lay outside the gene matches. The CDR3 is 16 residues long. Germline-derived CDR1 and CDR2 are SGHAT and FQNNGV.